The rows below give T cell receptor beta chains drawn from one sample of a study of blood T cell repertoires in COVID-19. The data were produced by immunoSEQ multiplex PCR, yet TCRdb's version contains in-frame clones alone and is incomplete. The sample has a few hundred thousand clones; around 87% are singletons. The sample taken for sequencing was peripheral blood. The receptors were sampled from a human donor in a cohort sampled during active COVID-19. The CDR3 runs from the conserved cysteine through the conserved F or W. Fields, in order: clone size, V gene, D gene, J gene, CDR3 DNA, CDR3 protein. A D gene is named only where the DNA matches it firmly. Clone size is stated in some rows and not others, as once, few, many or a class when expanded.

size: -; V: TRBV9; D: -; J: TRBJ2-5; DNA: TGTGCCAGCAGTGCGAGCCAGGGACAAGAGACCCAGTACTTC; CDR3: CASSASQGQETQYF
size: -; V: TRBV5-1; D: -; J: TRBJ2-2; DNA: TGCGCCAGCAGCTTGGACACAAACACCGGGGAGCTGTTTTTT; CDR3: CASSLDTNTGELFF
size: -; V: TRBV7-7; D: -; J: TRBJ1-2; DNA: TGTGCTAGCAGCTTAAGGACAGAGGGGTTTGTAAGAAACTATGGCTACACCTTC; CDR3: CASSLRTEGFVRNYGYTF
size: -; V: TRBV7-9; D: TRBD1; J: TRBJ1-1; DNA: TGTGCCAGCAGCTTAGGCAGACAGGGGGTAAACACTGAAGCTTTCTTT; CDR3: CASSLGRQGVNTEAFF
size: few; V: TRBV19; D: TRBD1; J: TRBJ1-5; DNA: TGTGCCAGTACCAACCTAGAGGGTTACTACAGGGGGGATCAGCCCCAGCATTTT; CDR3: CASTNLEGYYRGDQPQHF
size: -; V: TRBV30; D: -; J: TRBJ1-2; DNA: TGTGCCTGGAGTTCACAGGGAGTACGCGACTTC; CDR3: CAWSSQGVRDF
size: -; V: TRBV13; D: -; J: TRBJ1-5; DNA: TGTGCCAGCAGCATACATGGTCGGGGTTATCAGCCCCAGCATTTT; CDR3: CASSIHGRGYQPQHF
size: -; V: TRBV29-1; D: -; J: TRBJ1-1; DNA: TGCAGCGCCTCCCGACCCGGCGGTGGAGGCACTGAAGCTTTCTTT; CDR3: CSASRPGGGGTEAFF
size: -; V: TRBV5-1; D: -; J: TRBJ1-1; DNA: TGCGCCAGCAGCTACGACAGCTTCCTGGAGGCTTTCTTT; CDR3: CASSYDSFLEAFF
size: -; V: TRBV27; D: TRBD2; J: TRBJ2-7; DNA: TGTGCCAGCAGTTTCCGGAGTAGCGGGGGAACCGTTTCCTACGAGCAGTACTTC; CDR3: CASSFRSSGGTVSYEQYF
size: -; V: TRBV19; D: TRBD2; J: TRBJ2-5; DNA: TGTGCCAGTAGTATGGCGGGGGACTTTCAAGAGACCCAGTACTTC; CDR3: CASSMAGDFQETQYF
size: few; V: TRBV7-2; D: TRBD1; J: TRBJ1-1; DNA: TGTGCCAGCACCTGGACAGGGGTTGACACTGAAGCTTTCTTT; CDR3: CASTWTGVDTEAFF
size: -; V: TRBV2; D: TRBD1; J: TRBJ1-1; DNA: TGTGCCAGCGTACAGGGGGCATGGACTGAAGCTTTCTTT; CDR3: CASVQGAWTEAFF
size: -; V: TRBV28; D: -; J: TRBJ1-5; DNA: TGTGCCAGCAATGGGGGCAGCGACTATCAGCCCCAGCATTTT; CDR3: CASNGGSDYQPQHF
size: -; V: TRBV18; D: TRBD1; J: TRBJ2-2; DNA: TGTGCCAGCTCACCGGACAGGGGGCCTGTAAGAGGGGAGCTGTTTTTT; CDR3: CASSPDRGPVRGELFF
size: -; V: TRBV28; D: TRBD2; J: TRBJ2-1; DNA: TGTGCCAGCAACCAGCGGGAAGAGTATGAGCAGTTCTTC; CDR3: CASNQREEYEQFF
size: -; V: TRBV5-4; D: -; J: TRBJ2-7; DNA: TGTGCCAGCAGCAAGGAGGGGGCCAGCTCCTACGAGCAGTACTTC; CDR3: CASSKEGASSYEQYF
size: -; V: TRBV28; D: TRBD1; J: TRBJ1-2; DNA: TGTGCCAGCGGTGCAGGGGGACTTGGCTACACCTTC; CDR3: CASGAGGLGYTF
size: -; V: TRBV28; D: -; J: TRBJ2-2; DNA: TGTGCCAGCAGTTTAGTTTCAGTTTATAACACCGGGGAGCTGTTTTTT; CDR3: CASSLVSVYNTGELFF
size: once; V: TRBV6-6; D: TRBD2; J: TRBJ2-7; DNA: TGTGCCAGCAGTCCAGCTATCGGGACTAGCTACGAGCAGTACTTC; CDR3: CASSPAIGTSYEQYF
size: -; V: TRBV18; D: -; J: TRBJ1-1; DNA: TGTGCCAGCTCACCAAACAGCCAGAACACTGAAGCTTTCTTT; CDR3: CASSPNSQNTEAFF
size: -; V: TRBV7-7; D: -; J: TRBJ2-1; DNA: TGTGCCAGCAGCCCCTCCACGAGCTCCTACAATGAGCAGTTCTTC; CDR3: CASSPSTSSYNEQFF
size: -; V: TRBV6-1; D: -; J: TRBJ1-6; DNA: TGTGCCAGCAGTGACGTTGCGGTGAATTCACCCCTCCACTTT; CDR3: CASSDVAVNSPLHF
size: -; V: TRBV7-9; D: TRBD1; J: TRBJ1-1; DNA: TGTGCCAGCAGCTTCCGCTCGACAGGGCCGAACACTGAAGCTTTCTTT; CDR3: CASSFRSTGPNTEAFF
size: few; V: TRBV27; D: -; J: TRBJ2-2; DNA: TGTGCCAGCAGTTTATCGCGGAACCTTGGCGCCGGGGAGCTGTTTTTT; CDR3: CASSLSRNLGAGELFF
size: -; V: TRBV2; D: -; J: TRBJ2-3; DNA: TGTGCCAGCAGTGAAGAGGGCGGGGAAAATAGAGATACGCAGTATTTT; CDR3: CASSEEGGENRDTQYF
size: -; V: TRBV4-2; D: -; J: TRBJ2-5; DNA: TGTGCCAGCAGCTCCGGGGAGGGGGGGCGAGGAGAGACCCAGTACTTC; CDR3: CASSSGEGGRGETQYF
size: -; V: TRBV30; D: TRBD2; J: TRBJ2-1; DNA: TGTGCCGCTACGGGACTAGCGGTTTACAATGAGCAGTTCTTC; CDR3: CAATGLAVYNEQFF
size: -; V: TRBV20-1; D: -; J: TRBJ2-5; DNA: TGCAGTGCCACATTACAAGAGACCCAGTACTTC; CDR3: CSATLQETQYF
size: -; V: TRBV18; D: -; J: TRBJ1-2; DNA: TGTGCCAGCTCACCGGGGTTACAGGGTGCCTCTGGCTACACCTTC; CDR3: CASSPGLQGASGYTF
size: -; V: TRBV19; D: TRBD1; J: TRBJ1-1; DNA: TGTGCCAGTACCCAATGGGGGGACAGCACTGAAGCTTTCTTT; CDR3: CASTQWGDSTEAFF
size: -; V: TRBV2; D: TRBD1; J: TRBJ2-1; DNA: TGTGCCAGCAGCGCCCGACAGGGGTCCTACAATGAGCAGTTCTTC; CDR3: CASSARQGSYNEQFF
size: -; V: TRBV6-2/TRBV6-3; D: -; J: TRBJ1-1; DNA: TGTGCCAGCAGTTACTCGTTATCGAACACTGAAGCTTTCTTT; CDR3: CASSYSLSNTEAFF
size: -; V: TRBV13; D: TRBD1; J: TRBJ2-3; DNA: TGTGCCAGCAGCACCCGCCGGGACAGGGGGCCAGTTATTGGGCAGTATTTT; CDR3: CASSTRRDRGPVIGQYF
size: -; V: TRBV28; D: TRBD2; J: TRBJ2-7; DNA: TGTGCCAGCAGTTTACGAGGCCTAGCGGGAGGGAACTACGAGCAGTACTTC; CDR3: CASSLRGLAGGNYEQYF
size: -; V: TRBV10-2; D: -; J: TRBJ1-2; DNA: TGCGCCAGCAGTGAGTCGATAGAGCTGAGCTATGGCTACACCTTC; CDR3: CASSESIELSYGYTF
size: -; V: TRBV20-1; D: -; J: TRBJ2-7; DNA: TGCAGTGCACCCGCGGGGCGGGAGTACTTC; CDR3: CSAPAGREYF
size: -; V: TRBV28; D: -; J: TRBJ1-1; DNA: TGTGCCAGCAGTTTGGGTCGAGTCGGTCTTCGGGACACTGAAGCTTTCTTT; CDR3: CASSLGRVGLRDTEAFF
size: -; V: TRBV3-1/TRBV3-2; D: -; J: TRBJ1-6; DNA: TGTGCCAGCAGCCAGACATCTTCACCCCTCCACTTT; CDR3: CASSQTSSPLHF
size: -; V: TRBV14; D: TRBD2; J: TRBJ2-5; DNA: TGTGCCAGCAGCCAACTCTCTGGGGGGGGAGAGACCCAGTACTTC; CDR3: CASSQLSGGGETQYF
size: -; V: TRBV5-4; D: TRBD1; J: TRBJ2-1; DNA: TGTGCCAGCAGCCCCGGGACAGGGTGGGGGGAGCAGTTCTTC; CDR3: CASSPGTGWGEQFF
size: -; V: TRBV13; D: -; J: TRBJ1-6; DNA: TGTGCCAGCAGCTTACGAAGACAGGATTCACCCCTCCACTTT; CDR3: CASSLRRQDSPLHF
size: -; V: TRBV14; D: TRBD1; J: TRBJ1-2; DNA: TGTGCCAGCAGCCGCGGGGGACAGGGGGACTATGGCTACACCTTC; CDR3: CASSRGGQGDYGYTF
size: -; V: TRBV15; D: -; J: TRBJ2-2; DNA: TGTGCCACCAGCAGAGCACAACCGCGGGGCACCGGGGAGCTGTTTTTT; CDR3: CATSRAQPRGTGELFF
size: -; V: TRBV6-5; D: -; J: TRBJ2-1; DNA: TGTGCCAGCAGTACGGGGAGATACGGCCAGCAGTTCTTC; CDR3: CASSTGRYGQQFF
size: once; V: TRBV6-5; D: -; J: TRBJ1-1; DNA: TGTGCCAGCAGTTCTCGGACAGCTGCTGAAGCTTTCTTT; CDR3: CASSSRTAAEAFF
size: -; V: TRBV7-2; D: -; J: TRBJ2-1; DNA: TGTGCCAGCAGCTTACGAGGTCTTAATGAGCAGTTCTTC; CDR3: CASSLRGLNEQFF
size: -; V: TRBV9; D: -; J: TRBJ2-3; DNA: TGTGCCAGCAGCCTACGACTAGACTTCACAGATACGCAGTATTTT; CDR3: CASSLRLDFTDTQYF
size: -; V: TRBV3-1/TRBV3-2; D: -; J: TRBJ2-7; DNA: TGTGCCAGCAGCCAAATTCTAGCGAGCGAGCAGTACTTC; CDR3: CASSQILASEQYF
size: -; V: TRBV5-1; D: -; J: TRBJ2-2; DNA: TGCGCCAGCAGCAGCGCAGGGGCGAACACCGGGGAGCTGTTTTTT; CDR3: CASSSAGANTGELFF
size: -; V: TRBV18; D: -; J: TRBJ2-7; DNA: TGTGCCAGCTCACCCCGGACAGCTACCTACGAGCAGTACTTC; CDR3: CASSPRTATYEQYF
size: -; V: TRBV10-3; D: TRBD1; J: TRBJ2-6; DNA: TGTGCCACGGCCCCGGGACAGGGGGCGTCTGGGGCCAACGTCCTGACTTTC; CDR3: CATAPGQGASGANVLTF
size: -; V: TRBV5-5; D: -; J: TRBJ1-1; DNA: TGTGCCAGCAGCCCCAGGCCCGCCCGAACTGAAGCTTTCTTT; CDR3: CASSPRPARTEAFF
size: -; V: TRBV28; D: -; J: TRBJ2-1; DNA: TGTGCCAGCAGTGGCCTCAGGGCAGAAAACAATGAGCAGTTCTTC; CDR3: CASSGLRAENNEQFF
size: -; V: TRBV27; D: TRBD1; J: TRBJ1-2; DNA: TGTGCCAGCAGTCCCTGGGACAGGCCCAGTGGGTATGGCTACACCTTC; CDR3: CASSPWDRPSGYGYTF
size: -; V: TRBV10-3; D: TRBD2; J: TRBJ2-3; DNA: TGTGCCATCAGGTCCCCGCGGGTAGCGGGGGGGTCCGATACGCAGTATTTT; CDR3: CAIRSPRVAGGSDTQYF
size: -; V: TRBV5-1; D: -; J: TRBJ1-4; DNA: TGCGCCAGCAGGGACAATCCCGCGGTCGCAACTAATGAAAAACTGTTTTTT; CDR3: CASRDNPAVATNEKLFF